One sample yielded the 8 T cell receptor beta chains listed below, sequenced in a study of T cell responses to AZD1222 COVID-19 vaccine (dated by TCRdb to the early 2020s). The library relied on the immunoSEQ multiplex PCR assay. TCRdb limited this immuneACCESS table to in-frame rearrangements with V and J called. A share of clones is missing; checked studies link under half to unresolved V genes, and the rest is unexplained. The sample contains some 180,000 clones, around 94% of them found a single time. The ten largest clones add up to 8% to 13% of the sample. The sample's time point label, decoded: baseline before first vaccination. The sequencing used peripheral blood, collected on day 0 of AZD1222 vaccination. These receptors all stem from an adult in good health.

This chain joins TRBV7-2 and TRBJ2-7; 7 bases map to TRBD1. This CDR3 region has 13 residues. Trimming took 5 bases from V and 6 from J; bases not matched to a gene: 7. Germline V gives CDR1 SGHTA, CDR2 FQGNSA. CDR3 nucleotides: TGTGCCAGCAGCAAGACAGGGAATGGCGAGCAGTACGTC. Amino acids: CASSKTGNGEQYV.

The chain joins TRBV7-2 to TRBJ1-1; 8 nucleotides align to TRBD1. The CDR3 runs to 14 residues. Germline CDR1 and CDR2: SGHTA and FQGNSA. V lost 5 bases, J lost 4 bases, and 6 bases stayed unmatched. The chain's CDR3 is CASSTQGDGTEAFF. CDR3 in DNA: TGTGCCAGCAGCACACAGGGGGACGGCACTGAAGCTTTCTTT.

This chain connects TRBV7-9 to TRBJ1-4; TRBD1 is a possible D gene (5 bases). Germline V lookup: CDR1 SEHNR, CDR2 FQNEAQ (reference sequence). V was shortened by 1 base and J by 5 bases, with 8 bases between the two germline ends. CDR3 length equals 14 residues. This CDR3 is CASSLGRGNEKLFF. The CDR3, as DNA: TGTGCCAGCAGCTTAGGAAGGGGAAATGAAAAACTGTTTTTT.

The genes are TRBV18 and TRBJ2-1; TRBD1 agrees at 10 bases. Germline V gene lookup returns CDR1 KGHSH and CDR2 LQKENI. The CDR3 runs to 20 residues. With 2 bases clipped from V and 4 bases from J, the junction kept 17 bases outside the gene matches. CDR3 nucleotides: TGTGCCAGCTCACCAATGACCACGACAGGGGGCGCGAGAGGGTACAATGAGCAGTTCTTC. It specifies CASSPMTTTGGARGYNEQFF.

This chain links TRBV5-1 with TRBJ2-3; 14 nucleotides line up with TRBD2. With V trimmed by 5 bases and J by 1 base, 15 bases remained unmatched. CDR1 is SGHRS, CDR2 YFSETQ, per germline. The CDR3 extends over 20 amino acids. In DNA form, the CDR3 reads TGCGCCAGCAGGAGTATTGGGTCGGGACTAGCGGGAGAGGGCACAGATACGCAGTATTTT. Translating it yields CASRSIGSGLAGEGTDTQYF.

The chain carries TRBV2 and TRBJ1-5, with 7 bases matching TRBD1. Germline lookup yields CDR1 SNHLY and CDR2 FYNNEI. The V gene end was trimmed by 6 bases and the J gene end by 9 bases; junction bases not matched to a gene: 8. The CDR3 totals 13 residues. The CDR3 DNA reads TGTGCCAGCAGGGGGACAGTAGCCCGGCCCCAGCATTTT. It yields the protein CASRGTVARPQHF.

This clone has only one observation. The rearrangement joins TRBV6-5 to TRBJ1-2; D remains unclear. This CDR3 has 15 amino acids. The V end lost 5 bases, the J end lost 8 bases, and 21 bases lay between the germline ends. Germline loops: CDR1 MNHEY, CDR2 SVGAGI. CDR3 sequence: CASSPGRASLGGYTF. The CDR3 nucleotides are TGTGCCAGCAGTCCCGGCCGGGCCTCGCTTGGGGGCTACACCTTC.

V gene TRBV12-2 combines with J gene TRBJ2-2; the D segment call TRBD2 is taken from the table without a DNA check. TRBV12-2 is described as a pseudogene. This CDR3 is built from 16 residues. CDR3 amino acids: CASRSQPGLETGELFF. CDR3 nucleotide sequence: TGTGCAAGTCGCTCCCAACCGGGACTAGAAACCGGGGAGCTGTTTTTT.